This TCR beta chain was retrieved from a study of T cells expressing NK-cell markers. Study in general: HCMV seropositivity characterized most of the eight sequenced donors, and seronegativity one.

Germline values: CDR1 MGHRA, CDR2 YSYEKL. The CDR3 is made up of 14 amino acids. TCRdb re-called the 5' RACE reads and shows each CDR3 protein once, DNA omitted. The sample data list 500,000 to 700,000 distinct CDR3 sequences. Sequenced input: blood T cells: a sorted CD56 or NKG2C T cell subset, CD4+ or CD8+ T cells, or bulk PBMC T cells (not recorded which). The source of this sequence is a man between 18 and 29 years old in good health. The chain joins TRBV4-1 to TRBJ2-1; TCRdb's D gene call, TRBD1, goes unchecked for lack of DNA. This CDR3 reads CASSRGQSYNEQFF.